These 12 T cell receptor beta chains share one sample of origin, sequenced in a study of graft-versus-host responses after intestinal transplantation. Assay used: immunoSEQ multiplex PCR; TCRdb lists only in-frame clones, some missing. The sample shows roughly 90,000 clones, 90% to 95% of them seen only once. These TCRs are of unknown antigen specificity. Sequencing used unstimulated CD8+ T cells sorted from spleen or lymph node cells, obtained before intestinal transplant. These receptors all come from a human donor who received an intestinal transplant.

The chain joins TRBV2 to TRBJ1-2; no reliable D call. The CDR3 is made up of 12 amino acids. Germline V gene sequence: CDR1 SNHLY, CDR2 FYNNEI. Deletions cut 10 bases from V and 1 base from J, with 10 bases between. In DNA, the CDR3 is TGTGCCACCGTGGTCTTTAACTATGGCTACACCTTC. It codes for CATVVFNYGYTF.

This chain uses TRBV6-5 with TRBJ1-1; tentatively, D is TRBD1 (6 bases). The CDR3 is made up of 15 amino acids. The V gene lost 6 bases and the J gene lost 3 bases, with 17 bases spanning the gap. Germline CDR1 reads MNHEY; CDR2 reads SVGAGI. The chain's CDR3 is CASSLTGTLDTEAFF. In DNA, the CDR3 is TGTGCCAGCAGCCTTACAGGGACGTTGGACACTGAAGCTTTCTTT.

This chain uses TRBV27 with TRBJ2-3; 10 bases are a match to TRBD2. Germline V lookup: CDR1 MNHEY, CDR2 SMNVEV (reference sequence). The ends lost 1 base at V and 14 bases at J; junction bases unmatched: 12. The CDR3 runs to 15 residues. The CDR3 is CASSLWGTSANRSYF. Written as DNA, the CDR3 is TGTGCCAGCAGTTTATGGGGGACTAGCGCAAATCGGTCGTATTTT.

As to this clone: Mismatch with germline at one junction end may stem from a read error. The chain carries TRBV4-1 and TRBJ2-5, with 10 bases fitting TRBD2. CDR1 MGHRA and CDR2 YSYEKL come from the germline V gene. CDR3 length equals 16 residues. The CDR3 sequence is CASSQDPAGGPETQYF. The CDR3 DNA follows: TGTGCCAGCAGCCAAGATCCAGCGGGAGGGCCGGAGACCCAGTACTTC.

This chain joins TRBV6-1 and TRBJ2-5, with D maybe TRBD1 (6 bases). The CDR3 spans 14 residues. CDR1 MNHNS and CDR2 SASEGT come from the germline V gene. Trimming took 3 bases from V and 4 from J, leaving 12 bases between them. CDR3 bases: TGTGCCAGCAGTGACACAGGGTGGGGAGAGACCCAGTACTTC. This gives the protein CASSDTGWGETQYF.

This clone was seen only once. The V gene is TRBV29-1, the J gene TRBJ1-2; weak D call: TRBD1 (6 bases). V was clipped by 7 bases and J by 8 bases, with 23 bases between them. The CDR3 sequence is 14 residues long. Per the germline V gene, CDR1 is SQVTM and CDR2 is ANQGSEA. The CDR3 DNA reads TGCAGCGATACCGGGACAATCCCCCTCGGGGGCTACACCTTC. Protein product: CSDTGTIPLGGYTF.

CDR3 nucleotide sequence: TGTGCCAGCAGCTTAGGCCAGGGGGGTTCCAATTCACCCCTCCACTTT. Translated: CASSLGQGGSNSPLHF. The gene calls are TRBV13 and TRBJ1-6; 7 nucleotides match TRBD1. The J segment lost 7 bases and the V segment lost 0 bases, leaving 6 bases of the junction unmatched. This CDR3 is 16 amino acids long. Germline CDR1 PRHDT, CDR2 FYEKMQ (reference sequence).

On this clone: The junction shows a germline mismatch at one end, possibly a read error. The V call is TRBV7-6, the J call TRBJ2-5; 11 nucleotides agree with TRBD1. The DNA end lines up better with TRBJ2-7; the J call may be wrong. Germline V CDR1 and CDR2: SGHVS, FNYEAQ. The CDR3 consists of 15 residues. CDR3 in amino acids: CASSLGTGGSSEQYF. The DNA of the CDR3 is TGTGCCAGCAGCTTGGGGACAGGGGGTTCCTCCGAGCAGTACTTC.

This sequence joins TRBV5-1 and TRBJ2-5; perhaps TRBD2 as D (7 bases). The end of the DNA aligns better with TRBJ2-7, so the J call may be wrong. CDR1 is SGHRS and CDR2 is YFSETQ in the germline V gene. The CDR3 totals 15 residues. The chain's CDR3 is CASSWGRGSSYEQYF. CDR3 sequence (DNA): TGCGCCAGCAGCTGGGGGAGGGGGAGCTCCTACGAGCAGTACTTC.

The chain joins TRBV23-1 to TRBJ2-1; 10 nucleotides align to TRBD2. TRBV23-1 is filed as an ORF, its function uncertain. The CDR3 runs to 20 residues. The J segment lost 7 bases and the V segment lost 6 bases, leaving 24 bases of the junction unmatched. The CDR3 nucleotides are TGCGCCAGCAGCCCCCCGTGGCCTAGCGGGAGTTCCCCCTCAAAAAATGAGCAGTTCTTC. It specifies CASSPPWPSGSSPSKNEQFF.

V gene TRBV6-6 combines with J gene TRBJ1-5; possibly TRBD1 for D (6 bases). Germline loops: CDR1 MNHNY, CDR2 SVGAGI (reference sequence). The CDR3 runs to 14 residues. The V end lost 5 bases, the J end lost 7 bases, and 15 bases lay between the germline ends. For the CDR3, the DNA is TGTGCCAGCAGTCTAACTGGGGGCCCCCAGCCCCAGCATTTT. Translating it yields CASSLTGGPQPQHF.

The chain joins TRBV6-1 to TRBJ1-1; D is undetermined. This CDR3 has 14 residues. Trimming stripped 2 bases from V and 6 bases from J, with 13 bases between. Germline V CDR1 and CDR2: MNHNS, SASEGT. This chain's CDR3 is CASSEKRGLPEAFF. The CDR3 coding sequence is TGTGCCAGCAGTGAAAAGCGAGGTTTGCCTGAAGCTTTCTTT.